A single T cell receptor beta chain is shown here with its context. Its specificity is unknown. The data stem from a study of cytomegalovirus exposure and HLA in healthy donors. Findings and caveats of the study: Roughly uniform depth of sequencing across donors was assumed in presence/absence analyses.

V lost 8 bases, J lost 6 bases, and 8 bases stayed unmatched. The CDR3 totals 14 residues. Germline V CDR1 and CDR2: SNHLY, FYNNEI. Primers included in the PCR were 60 Vbeta and 13 Jbeta primers. TCRdb's copy holds only in-frame clones and misses some; the assay was immunoSEQ multiplex PCR. The sample contains some 270,000 clones, approximately 91% of which appear only once. The specimen was PBMCs. This sequence joins TRBV2 and TRBJ2-1; 9 bases are a match to TRBD2. This TCR came from a girl aged 2-10 years in good health and CMV-seronegative. The CDR3 region is CASLRGLARNEQFF. CDR3 nucleotide sequence: TGTGCCAGCCTGCGGGGACTAGCACGCAATGAGCAGTTCTTC.